The text below deals with one TCR beta chain. Germline CDR1 is GTSNPN and CDR2 is SVGIG (reference sequence). This CDR3 is built from 16 residues. 60 Vbeta and 13 Jbeta primers were used in PCR. Sequencing was performed with immunoSEQ multiplex PCR; in TCRdb, only in-frame clones are kept and a portion is missing. The listing contains 100,000 to 150,000 clones. This entry belongs to a study of cytomegalovirus exposure and HLA in healthy donors. The material sequenced was PBMCs. The receptor was isolated from a man aged 25-45 years in good health and CMV-seronegative. V usage is TRBV30 and J usage is TRBJ1-1; 7 nucleotides line up with TRBD1. CDR3 in amino acids: CAMGPPRQGLNTEAFF. The CDR3 nucleotides are TGTGCTATGGGACCACCGCGACAGGGACTGAACACTGAAGCTTTCTTT.